This T cell receptor (beta chain) stems from a study of Ad26.COV2.S vaccination and SARS-CoV-2 variants. Study-wide context: In the study, Ad26.COV2.S was injected intramuscularly once, or twice 56 days apart. Study-wide results and limits: CD8+ and CD4+ T cells specific for spike reportedly responded with substantial breadth after vaccination.

Germline CDR1 is SGHRS and CDR2 is YFSETQ. There are 13 residues in the CDR3. V lost 5 bases to trimming and J lost 3 bases, with 9 bases between them. Stated treatment: over 15 received Ad26.COV2.S at low or high dose, single or two shots; 5 received placebo; per-sample allocation not given. Specimens were obtained on day 63 following the first vaccine or placebo injection. The vaccine antigen was prefusion-stabilized Wuhan SARS-CoV-2 spike. Concerning this clone itself: The antigen is unknown.

Libraries were prepared by immunoSEQ multiplex PCR; TCRdb keeps only in-frame clonotypes and omits some of them. The data contain around 300,000 clones, approximately 87% of them seen just once; the ten biggest clones take up about 5%. The specimen was peripheral blood, collected in a trial of Ad26.COV2.S vaccine versus placebo. The V and J genes are TRBV5-1 and TRBJ2-1; weak D call: TRBD1 (6 bases). This sequence was found in a person between 18 and 65 years old who received the Ad26.COV2.S COVID-19 vaccine or a placebo. CDR3 region: CASSPDSYNEQFF. CDR3 DNA sequence: TGCGCCAGCAGTCCGGACAGCTACAATGAGCAGTTCTTC.